A selection of T cell receptor beta chains follows, all from one sample in a study of regulatory T cells in long-lasting Graves disease. In TCRdb, the multiplex PCR reads were re-called with MiXCR into one record per CDR3 protein. The sample contains 200,000 to 250,000 distinct CDR3 sequences, roughly 19% of which appear only once. These records were also assigned to another study, of T cells in Graves' hyperthyroidism and ophthalmopathy.

Specimen: peripheral blood mononuclear cells (PBMCs), collected at new diagnosis, from a patient treated with antithyroid drugs. The receptors originated from a young woman with Graves disease. The CDR3 runs from the conserved cysteine through the conserved F or W. D genes are given only for firm matches. For some rows the clone size is stated as once, few or many, or as a class when expanded; others skip it.

V gene	J gene	D gene	clone size	CDR3 protein	CDR3 DNA
TRBV5-1	TRBJ2-1	-	few	CASSTTSGGYNEQFF	TGCGCCAGCAGCACAACCAGTGGGGGCTACAATGAGCAGTTCTTC
TRBV7-9	TRBJ2-1	TRBD1	many	CASSLGQGAYNEQFF	TGTGCCAGCAGCCTCGGACAGGGGGCCTACAATGAGCAGTTCTTC
TRBV5-5	TRBJ1-1	-	many	CASSFQKMIGGIAFF	TGTGCCAGCAGCTTTCAAAAAATGATCGGGGGTATAGCTTTCTTT
TRBV7-2	TRBJ2-5	-	many	CASSLVNAGFGQETQYF	TGTGCCAGCAGCTTAGTAAACGCAGGGTTCGGGCAAGAGACCCAGTACTTC
TRBV7-9	TRBJ2-5	-	many	CASSSTFSETQYF	TGTGCCAGCAGCTCAACCTTCTCGGAGACCCAGTACTTC
TRBV27	TRBJ1-1	-	many	CASTSLRAANTEAFF	TGTGCCAGCACTTCATTGAGGGCGGCGAACACTGAAGCTTTCTTT
TRBV12-3/TRBV12-4	TRBJ1-1	TRBD1	many	CASSPYHYRGGELNTEAFF	TGTGCCAGCAGCCCCTACCATTACAGGGGTGGCGAGTTGAACACTGAAGCTTTCTTT
TRBV19	TRBJ2-3	TRBD2	few	CASAYSGSFSTDTQYF	TGTGCCAGTGCGTATAGCGGGAGTTTCTCCACAGATACGCAGTATTTT
TRBV20-1	TRBJ2-5	TRBD2	many	CSARASLAGETQYF	TGCAGTGCTAGAGCCTCACTAGCGGGAGAGACCCAGTACTTC
TRBV3-1	TRBJ1-5	TRBD1	many	CASSGGWGNQPQHF	TGTGCCAGCTCAGGGGGCTGGGGTAATCAGCCCCAGCATTTT
TRBV20-1	TRBJ2-1	-	many	CSARGRANEQFF	TGCAGTGCTAGAGGCCGGGCTAATGAGCAGTTCTTC
TRBV6-1	TRBJ2-2	TRBD1	few	CASRDLGTGLGELFF	TGTGCCAGCAGAGATCTCGGGACAGGGCTCGGGGAGCTGTTTTTT
TRBV18	TRBJ2-1	TRBD2	many	CASSQLAGGRKNEQFF	TGTGCCAGCTCACAGCTAGCGGGGGGAAGGAAAAATGAGCAGTTCTTC
TRBV28	TRBJ1-1	-	many	CASSGPGGGNTEAFF	TGTGCCAGCAGCGGTCCCGGGGGTGGGAACACTGAAGCTTTCTTT
TRBV11-2	TRBJ2-1	TRBD2	-	CASSSVERETYNEQFF	TGTGCCAGCAGCTCGGTCGAGCGGGAAACCTACAATGAGCAGTTCTTC
TRBV15	TRBJ2-3	TRBD1	many	CATADRYADTQYF	TGTGCCACTGCGGACAGGTACGCAGATACGCAGTATTTT
TRBV19	TRBJ2-4	-	-	CASSIAAGRKNIQYF	TGTGCCAGTAGTATAGCCGCCGGACGTAAAAACATTCAGTACTTC
TRBV19	TRBJ2-1	TRBD2	-	CASSIRIGLAGGEQFF	TGTGCCAGTAGTATTAGGATAGGACTAGCGGGAGGCGAGCAGTTCTTC
TRBV4-2	TRBJ2-1	TRBD2	few	CASSQGGSGDSYNEQFF	TGTGCCAGCAGCCAAGGGGGGAGCGGGGACTCCTACAATGAGCAGTTCTTC
TRBV28	TRBJ1-5	TRBD1	many	CASSNQGQGNQPQHF	TGTGCCAGCAGTAACCAAGGACAGGGCAATCAGCCCCAGCATTTT
TRBV6-1	TRBJ2-2	-	many	CASRDGVYTGELFF	TGTGCCAGCAGGGACGGAGTCTACACCGGGGAGCTGTTTTTT
TRBV15	TRBJ1-2	TRBD1	many	CATSRDDRGRNGYTF	TGTGCCACCAGCAGAGATGACAGGGGGCGGAATGGCTACACCTTC
TRBV6-2/TRBV6-3	TRBJ2-7	-	-	CASTSPKTYEQYF	TGTGCCAGCACCAGCCCAAAGACCTACGAGCAGTACTTC
TRBV7-9	TRBJ2-1	TRBD2	few	CASSPETSGEARYNEQFF	TGTGCCAGCAGCCCGGAGACTAGCGGAGAGGCTCGCTACAATGAGCAGTTCTTC
TRBV4-1	TRBJ2-3	TRBD2	many	CASSPLPGTSRGTQYF	TGCGCCAGCAGCCCCCTCCCCGGGACTAGTCGGGGTACGCAGTATTTT
TRBV12-3/TRBV12-4	TRBJ1-2	TRBD1	-	CASSLRRGRIFGYTF	TGTGCCAGCAGTTTGCGCAGGGGGCGAATTTTTGGCTACACCTTC
TRBV27	TRBJ1-4	-	-	CASRPQGRSEKLFF	TGTGCCAGCAGACCCCAGGGTAGGAGTGAAAAACTGTTTTTT
TRBV12-5	TRBJ1-2	TRBD1	few	CASGLQQGTGYTF	TGTGCTAGTGGTCTCCAACAGGGGACCGGCTACACCTTC
TRBV7-9	TRBJ1-5	TRBD1	many	CASSFGTGGPNQPQHF	TGTGCCAGCAGCTTTGGGACAGGGGGCCCCAATCAGCCCCAGCATTTT
TRBV15	TRBJ1-5	TRBD1	many	CATSRRQGTGQPQHF	TGTGCCACCAGCCGCAGACAGGGGACAGGACAGCCCCAGCATTTT
TRBV7-6	TRBJ2-7	TRBD1	few	CASSPQSGTGGSDEQYF	TGTGCCAGCAGCCCCCAATCCGGGACAGGGGGTTCGGACGAGCAGTACTTC
TRBV4-2	TRBJ2-1	TRBD2	few	CASSRERTSGYNEQFF	TGTGCCAGCAGCCGGGAAAGGACTAGCGGCTACAATGAGCAGTTCTTC